A single sample gave rise to the 15 T cell receptor beta chains below, sequenced in a study of shared clonotypes between healthy human individuals. Data came from immunoSEQ multiplex PCR; TCRdb stores just in-frame clones and leaves some out. Found here are some 2.1 million clones, about 95% of them singletons; the top ten hold around 1.1%. Naive CD8 cells lacked CD45RO, underwent positive selection for CCR7 and left out terminally differentiated effector memory CD45RA+ cells. Sequenced sample: naive CD8+ T cells sorted from blood. The receptors originated from a man in his late teens or twenties in good health.

The rearrangement uses TRBV27 and TRBJ2-1; D not certain. Between the trimmed V and J ends, which lost 0 bases and 4 bases, there was a span of 13 bases. Germline-derived CDR1 and CDR2 are MNHEY and SMNVEV (reference sequence). This CDR3 is 16 amino acids long. The CDR3 sequence: CASSLSMPVLYNEQFF. CDR3 bases: TGTGCCAGCAGTTTATCGATGCCAGTACTATACAATGAGCAGTTCTTC.

V and J are TRBV19 and TRBJ1-1; 11 nucleotides line up with TRBD1. Losses at the gene ends were 3 bases for V and 6 bases for J; bases not matched to a gene: 9. The CDR3 length is 16 residues. The germline V gene has CDR1 LNHDA and CDR2 SQIVND (reference sequence). CDR3: CASSIGGGQGAPEAFF. CDR3 bases: TGTGCCAGTAGTATCGGAGGAGGACAGGGGGCCCCTGAAGCTTTCTTT.

Worth noting for this clone: This CDR3 is also generated by other DNA sequences in the sample. The chain combines TRBV4-3 with TRBJ2-7; no reliable D call. Trimming pared 0 bases from V and 0 bases from J, leaving 9 bases between. There are 15 residues in the CDR3. The germline V gene encodes CDR1 LGHNA and CDR2 YSLEER. The CDR3 sequence is CASSQESVGSYEQYF. CDR3 nucleotide sequence: TGCGCCAGCAGCCAAGAATCCGTAGGCTCCTACGAGCAGTACTTC.

In regard to this clone: Within the sample, other DNA sequences also encode this same CDR3. The chain is built from TRBV27 and TRBJ1-6; the D gene is possibly TRBD1 (6 bases). Looked up from germline, CDR1 is MNHEY and CDR2 is SMNVEV (reference sequence). There are 13 residues in the CDR3. Between the trimmed V and J ends, which lost 3 bases and 10 bases, there was a span of 10 bases. CDR3 in DNA: TGTGCCAGCAGTTTGGGGGGGGGCTCACCCCTCCACTTT. Protein: CASSLGGGSPLHF.

V is TRBV6-1 and J is TRBJ1-1; D gene ambiguous. The V end was cut by 3 bases, the J end by 5 bases, with 13 bases between. The CDR3 consists of 14 residues. Germline-derived CDR1 and CDR2 are MNHNS and SASEGT. The DNA for the CDR3 is TGTGCCAGCAGTGAGCTATTCTTGGGTACTGAAGCTTTCTTT. Its translation is CASSELFLGTEAFF.

The chain is built from TRBV20-1 and TRBJ2-2; TRBD2 matches at 8 bases. V lost 6 bases and J lost 8; bases outside the gene matches: 2. Germline lookup yields CDR1 DFQATT and CDR2 SNEGSKA (reference sequence). CDR3 length: 11 residues. The CDR3 bases are TGCAGTGCCTTAGCGGGGGGGGAGCTGTTTTTT. This translates into CSALAGGELFF.

In the case of this clone: A much bigger clone sits one base away, suggesting this may be a read error. Other nucleotide sequences in the sample specify the same CDR3. The chain uses TRBV30 and TRBJ1-1; unclear D gene. Germline V CDR1 and CDR2: GTSNPN, SVGIG (reference sequence). The V and J ends lost 5 bases and 1 base respectively, with 5 bases between them. The CDR3 spans 11 residues. This chain's CDR3 is CAWRRNTEAFF. CDR3 nucleotides: TGTGCCTGGCGGAGGAACACTGAAGCTTTCTTT.

This clone was counted once. The rearrangement uses TRBV28 and TRBJ2-1; D uncertain. This CDR3 comprises 15 residues. The germline V and J ends were trimmed by 2 bases and 2 bases, with 10 bases remaining between them. Germline lookup yields CDR1 MDHEN and CDR2 SYDVKM. CDR3 region: CASSLQLATYNEQFF. CDR3 in DNA: TGTGCCAGCAGTTTACAACTCGCGACCTACAATGAGCAGTTCTTC.

V gene TRBV27 combines with J gene TRBJ2-7; tentatively, D is TRBD1 (5 bases). This CDR3 has 14 residues. Germline loops: CDR1 MNHEY, CDR2 SMNVEV (reference sequence). V dropped 3 bases and J dropped 6 bases, with 15 bases sitting between them. The CDR3, as DNA: TGTGCCAGCAGTTTTACCGAAGGGGTGGGCGAGCAGTACTTC. It encodes CASSFTEGVGEQYF.

This rearrangement joins TRBV29-1 to TRBJ1-2, with D hard to call. In germline, CDR1 is SQVTM, CDR2 ANQGSEA. Trimming removed 4 bases at V and 8 bases at J, with 14 bases between. CDR3 length: 12 amino acids. As DNA, the CDR3 is TGCAGCGTTGTGGGGATCTGGGGAGGCTACACCTTC. Translated, it gives CSVVGIWGGYTF.

The chain recombines TRBV7-8 with TRBJ2-7; D gene ambiguous. The CDR3 loop spans 13 amino acids. Between the trimmed V and J ends, which lost 4 bases and 2 bases, there was a span of 9 bases. Germline CDR1 is SGHVS and CDR2 is FQNEAQ. The CDR3 protein is CASSSTGPYEQYF. In DNA, the CDR3 is TGTGCCAGCAGCTCTACTGGCCCCTACGAGCAGTACTTC.

J is TRBJ1-2 and V is TRBV14, with D possibly being TRBD1 (5 bases). There are 14 residues in the CDR3. Germline assignment: CDR1 SGHDN and CDR2 FVKESK. The germline V and J ends were trimmed by 1 base and 5 bases, with 11 bases remaining between them. The CDR3 DNA sequence: TGTGCCAGCAGCCAAGCGGGCACAGGTTATGGCTACACCTTC. Encoded protein: CASSQAGTGYGYTF.

This chain joins TRBV4-3 and TRBJ2-1; D call uncertain. The CDR3 has 13 amino acids. Germline CDR1 reads LGHNA; CDR2 reads YSLEER. V was pared by 4 bases and J by 6 bases, with 10 bases between. The CDR3 sequence is CASSPVRSNEQFF. The CDR3, as DNA: TGCGCCAGCAGCCCGGTCAGATCCAATGAGCAGTTCTTC.

This rearrangement joins TRBV4-3 to TRBJ1-1, with a weak D call TRBD1 (6 bases). There are 17 residues in the CDR3. The germline V and J ends were trimmed by 2 bases and 2 bases, with 18 bases remaining between them. Germline CDR1 and CDR2: LGHNA and YSLEER. The CDR3 DNA sequence: TGCGCCAGCAGCCAATATACCGGGACAATTCTCAACACTGAAGCTTTCTTT. This gives the protein CASSQYTGTILNTEAFF.

With respect to this clone: The same CDR3 also results from other DNA sequences found in this sample. This sequence joins TRBV5-6 and TRBJ2-7; possibly TRBD1 for D (6 bases). The CDR3 loop spans 13 amino acids. V was clipped by 4 bases and J by 3 bases, with 11 bases between them. The germline CDR1 and CDR2 sequences are SGHDT and YYEEEE. CDR3 loop: CASSPGVSYEQYF. Written as DNA, the CDR3 is TGTGCCAGCAGCCCAGGGGTGAGCTACGAGCAGTACTTC.